Here is one T cell receptor (beta chain) with its context. Germline CDR1 MNHNS, CDR2 SASEGT. This CDR3 contains 16 residues. Trimming removed 0 bases at V and 3 bases at J, with 14 bases between. The data originate from a study of blood T cell repertoires in COVID-19. Study at large: The United States, Italy and Spain supplied acute and convalescent COVID-19 samples.

Per the original methods: The assay estimated nucleated cells by amplifying reference gene primers. Assay used: immunoSEQ multiplex PCR; TCRdb lists only in-frame clones, some missing. The V and J calls and clone size come from that table; D and trimming were worked out from the DNA. In the table there are around 130,000 clones, approximately 86% of which are singletons. The source of this sequence is a human donor in a cohort sampled during active COVID-19. The material sequenced was peripheral blood. The chain has TRBV6-1 and TRBJ1-2, with a weak D call TRBD1 (5 bases). The CDR3 nucleotides read TGTGCCAGCAGTGAAGCGCAGGGCCCGGATTACTATGGCTACACCTTC. It translates to CASSEAQGPDYYGYTF.